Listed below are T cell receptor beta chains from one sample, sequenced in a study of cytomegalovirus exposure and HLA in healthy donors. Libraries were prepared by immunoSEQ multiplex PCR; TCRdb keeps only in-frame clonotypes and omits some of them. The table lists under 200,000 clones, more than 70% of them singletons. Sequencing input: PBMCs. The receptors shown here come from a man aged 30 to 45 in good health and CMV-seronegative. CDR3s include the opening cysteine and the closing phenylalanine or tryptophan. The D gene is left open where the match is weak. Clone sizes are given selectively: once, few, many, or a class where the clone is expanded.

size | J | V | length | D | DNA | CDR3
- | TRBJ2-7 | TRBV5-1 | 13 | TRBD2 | TGCGCCAGCAGGTGGCGGGAGGGAGGCGAGCAGTACTTC | CASRWREGGEQYF
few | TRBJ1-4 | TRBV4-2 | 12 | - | TGTGCCAGCAGCGGGACAAATGAAAAACTGTTTTTT | CASSGTNEKLFF
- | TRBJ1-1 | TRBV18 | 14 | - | TGTGCCAGCTCACCAAGGGAAGGGGGCACTGAAGCTTTCTTT | CASSPREGGTEAFF
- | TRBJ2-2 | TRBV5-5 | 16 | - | TGTGCCAGCAGCTTGGCGGGGAGCTGGTCCACCGGGGAGCTGTTTTTT | CASSLAGSWSTGELFF
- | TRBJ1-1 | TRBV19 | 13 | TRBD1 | TGTGCCAGCACCAGGGGGCTGAACACTGAAGCTTTCTTT | CASTRGLNTEAFF
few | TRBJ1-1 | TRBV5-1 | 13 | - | TGCGCCAGCAGCTCTCCGGGACATCTAACGGCTTTCTTT | CASSSPGHLTAFF
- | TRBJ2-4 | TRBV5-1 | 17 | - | TGCGCCAGCAGCTTAAACGGGACATGGGTGGCCAAAAACATTCAGTACTTC | CASSLNGTWVAKNIQYF
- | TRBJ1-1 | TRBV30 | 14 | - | TGTGCCTGGACCCTGGGACACCCCAACACTGAAGCTTTCTTT | CAWTLGHPNTEAFF
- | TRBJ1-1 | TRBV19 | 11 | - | TGCGCGACCAAAACGGGAACTGAAGCTTTCTTT | CATKTGTEAFF
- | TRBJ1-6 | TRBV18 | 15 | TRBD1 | TGTGCCAGCTCACCAGGACAGGGTAGTAATTCACCCCTCCACTTT | CASSPGQGSNSPLHF
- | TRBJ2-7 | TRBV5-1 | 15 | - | TGCGCCAGCAGCTTGGGTACAGGATACTCCTACGAGCAGTACTTC | CASSLGTGYSYEQYF
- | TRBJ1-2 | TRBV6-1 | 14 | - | TGTGCCAGCAGTTTCACCGGGACACATTATGGCTACACCTTC | CASSFTGTHYGYTF
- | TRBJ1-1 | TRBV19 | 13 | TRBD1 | TGTGCCAGTAGTATGGCAGGGGGCACTGAAGCTTTCTTT | CASSMAGGTEAFF
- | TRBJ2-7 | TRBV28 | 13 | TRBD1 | TGTGCCACCCGAGACAGGGGACGCGCGGAGCAGTACTTC | CATRDRGRAEQYF
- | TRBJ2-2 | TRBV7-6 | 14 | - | TGTGCCAGCAGCCTAGGTGGGGGGACCGGGGAGCTGTTTTTT | CASSLGGGTGELFF
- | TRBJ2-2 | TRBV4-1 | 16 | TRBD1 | TGCGCCAGCAGCCAAGAGCAGGACAGGGGGCTTGGGGAGCTGTTTTTT | CASSQEQDRGLGELFF
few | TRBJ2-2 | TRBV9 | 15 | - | TGTGCCAGCAGCGGGTTGGCAGACAGCACCGGGGAGCTGTTTTTT | CASSGLADSTGELFF
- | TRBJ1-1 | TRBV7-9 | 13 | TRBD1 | TGTGCCAGCAGCTACGGACAGGGTGAGGGCGCTTTCTTT | CASSYGQGEGAFF
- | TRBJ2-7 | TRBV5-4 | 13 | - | TGTGCCAGCAGCTTGGCCCCTTCGGGCGAGCAGTACTTC | CASSLAPSGEQYF
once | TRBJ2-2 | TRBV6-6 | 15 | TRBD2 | TGTGCCAGCAGTTACCTTCGGGGGGAAGCCGGGGAGCTGTTTTTT | CASSYLRGEAGELFF
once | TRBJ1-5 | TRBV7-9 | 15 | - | TGTGCCAGCAGCTTAGCGGGAGGAGGCAATCAGCCCCAGCATTTT | CASSLAGGGNQPQHF
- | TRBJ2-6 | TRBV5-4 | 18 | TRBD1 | TGTGCCAGCAGCGAAGGACAGGGGCGGGTCTCTGGGGCCAACGTCCTGACTTTC | CASSEGQGRVSGANVLTF
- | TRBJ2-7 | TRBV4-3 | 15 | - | TGCGCCAGCAGCCAAGGTACTTCGATTAATTACGAGCAGTACTTC | CASSQGTSINYEQYF
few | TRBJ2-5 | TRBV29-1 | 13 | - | TGCAGCGGGATTAGAGGTCGAGGGGAGACCCAGTACTTC | CSGIRGRGETQYF
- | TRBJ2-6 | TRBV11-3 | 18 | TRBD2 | TGTGCCAGCAGCCCGGGACTAGCGGGGACCTCTGGGGCCAACGTCCTGACTTTC | CASSPGLAGTSGANVLTF
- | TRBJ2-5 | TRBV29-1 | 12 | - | TGCAGCGCCTTACAGGGCCAAGAGACCCAGTACTTC | CSALQGQETQYF
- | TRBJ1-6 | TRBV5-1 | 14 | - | TGCGCCAGCAGCTTGGCCGGGTTTTTGTCACCCCTCCACTTT | CASSLAGFLSPLHF
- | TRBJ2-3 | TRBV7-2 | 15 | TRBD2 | TGTGCCAGCAGCTACTTAAGCGGGGGGGCAGATACGCAGTATTTT | CASSYLSGGADTQYF
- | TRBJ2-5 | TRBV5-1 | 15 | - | TGCGCCAGCAGCTTGGCCATGAACAGGCAAGAGACCCAGTACTTC | CASSLAMNRQETQYF
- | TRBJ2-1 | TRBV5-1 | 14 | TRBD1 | TGCGCCAGCAGCAGACAGGGCAGGGGCAATGAGCAGTTCTTC | CASSRQGRGNEQFF
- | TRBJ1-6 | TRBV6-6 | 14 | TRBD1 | TGTGCCAGCAGAACCCCGGGACAGGGTTCACCCCTCCACTTT | CASRTPGQGSPLHF
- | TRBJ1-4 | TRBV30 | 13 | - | TGTGCCGGCGGCCAGGGGCAAGGTGAAAAACTGTTTTTT | CAGGQGQGEKLFF
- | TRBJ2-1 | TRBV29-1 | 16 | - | TGCAGCGTTGAATTAGGCATTAGCGGAAAGTACAATGAGCAGTTCTTC | CSVELGISGKYNEQFF
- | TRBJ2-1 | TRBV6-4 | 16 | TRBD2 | TGTGCCAGCAGTGAATTCCGCGGGAGCGGATGGAATGAGCAGTTCTTC | CASSEFRGSGWNEQFF
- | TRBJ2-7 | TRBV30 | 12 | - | TGTGCCTGGAGTTCACAGGGATACGAGCAGTACTTC | CAWSSQGYEQYF